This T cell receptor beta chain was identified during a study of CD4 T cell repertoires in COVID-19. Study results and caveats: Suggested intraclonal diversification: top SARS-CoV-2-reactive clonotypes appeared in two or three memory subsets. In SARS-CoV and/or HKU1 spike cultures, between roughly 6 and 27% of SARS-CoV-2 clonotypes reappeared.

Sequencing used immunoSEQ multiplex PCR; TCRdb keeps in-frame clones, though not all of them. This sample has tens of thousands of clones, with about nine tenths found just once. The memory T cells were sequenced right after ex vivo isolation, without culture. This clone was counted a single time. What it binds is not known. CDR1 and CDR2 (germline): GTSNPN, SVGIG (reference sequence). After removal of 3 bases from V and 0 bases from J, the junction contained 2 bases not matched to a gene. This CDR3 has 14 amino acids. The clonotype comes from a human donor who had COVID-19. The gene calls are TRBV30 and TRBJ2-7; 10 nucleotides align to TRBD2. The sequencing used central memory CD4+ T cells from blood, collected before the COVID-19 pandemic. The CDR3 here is CAWRIAGGSYEQYF. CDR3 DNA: TGTGCCTGGAGGATAGCGGGAGGCTCCTACGAGCAGTACTTC.